These 30 T cell receptor beta chains share one sample of origin, sequenced in a study of Ad26.COV2.S vaccination and SARS-CoV-2 variants. As to treatment: some 20 received Ad26.COV2.S at low or high dose, single or two shots; 5 received placebo; per-sample allocation not given. Specimen acquisition occurred on day 63 following the initial vaccine or placebo injection. Some clones are missing from TCRdb's copy, which holds only in-frame ones; the method was immunoSEQ multiplex PCR. The sample shows some 250,000 clones, over 75% of them seen only once. The sample was peripheral blood, taken in a trial of Ad26.COV2.S vaccine versus placebo. The origin of the receptors is a person between 18 and 60 years old who received the Ad26.COV2.S COVID-19 vaccine or a placebo.

This chain joins TRBV5-5 and TRBJ1-4, with D possibly being TRBD1 (5 bases). The germline CDR1 and CDR2 sequences are SGHKS and YYEKEE (reference sequence). The V gene lost 3 bases and the J gene lost 0 bases, with 24 bases spanning the gap. This CDR3 is 20 amino acids long. This CDR3 is CASSSMVGVGGLSTNEKLFF. The CDR3 bases are TGTGCCAGCAGCTCCATGGTGGGGGTTGGGGGTCTATCAACTAATGAAAAACTGTTTTTT. The whole variable domain, remainder taken from reference TRBV5-5 and TRBJ1-4, is DAGVTQSPTHLIKTRGQQVTLRCSPISGHKSVSWYQQVLGQGPQFIFQYYEKEERGRGNFPDRFSARQFPNYSSELNVNALLLGDSALYLCASSSMVGVGGLSTNEKLFFGSGTQLSVL.

The chain carries TRBV7-2 and TRBJ2-2; no firm D call. CDR3 length: 11 amino acids. The V gene lost 5 bases and the J gene lost 4 bases, with 2 bases spanning the gap. Germline values: CDR1 SGHTA, CDR2 FQGNSA. The CDR3 DNA reads TGTGCCAGCAGCGCCACCGGGGAGCTGTTTTTT. This gives the protein CASSATGELFF. Full variable domain (missing parts from reference TRBV7-2 and TRBJ2-2): GAGVSQSPSNKVTEKGKDVELRCDPISGHTALYWYRQSLGQGLEFLIYFQGNSAPDKSGLPSDRFSAERTGGSVSTLTIQRTQQEDSAVYLCASSATGELFFGEGSRLTVL.

The J gene is TRBJ1-5, the V gene TRBV7-2, with D unresolved. The CDR3 has 14 amino acids. CDR1 is SGHTA, CDR2 FQGNSA, per germline. Trimming removed 5 bases from V and 7 bases from J, with 15 bases in between. The CDR3 nucleotides are TGTGCCAGCAGCGCCCCGGGCCCCGGCCAGCCCCAGCATTTT. Translation: CASSAPGPGQPQHF. The full variable domain, with the rest looked up from reference TRBV7-2 and TRBJ1-5, is GAGVSQSPSNKVTEKGKDVELRCDPISGHTALYWYRQSLGQGLEFLIYFQGNSAPDKSGLPSDRFSAERTGGSVSTLTIQRTQQEDSAVYLCASSAPGPGQPQHFGDGTRLSIL.

This clone was seen more than once but under ten times. This chain connects TRBV27 to TRBJ2-7, with unresolved D. The CDR3 has 13 amino acids. The germline V gene encodes CDR1 MNHEY and CDR2 SMNVEV (reference sequence). V lost 6 bases and J 4 bases, leaving 13 bases between the germline ends. The CDR3 sequence: CASSRRLSYEQYF. The CDR3 coding sequence is TGTGCCAGCAGCCGCCGTCTCTCTTACGAGCAGTACTTC.

V and J are TRBV28 and TRBJ2-6; D ambiguous. Germline loops: CDR1 MDHEN, CDR2 SYDVKM. There are 15 residues in the CDR3. V lost 6 bases, J lost 4 bases, and 13 bases lay in between. In DNA form, the CDR3 reads TGTGCCAGCAGCTACTTCCGAACGGGGGCCAACGTCCTGACTTTC. Its protein product is CASSYFRTGANVLTF.

This clone was seen only a few times. The chain uses TRBV7-6 and TRBJ2-2; either TRBD1 or TRBD2 may supply D (5 bases each). With 3 bases removed from V and 6 bases from J, the gap between germline ends came to 20 bases. Per germline, CDR1 SGHVS and CDR2 FNYEAQ. The CDR3 runs 17 residues. CDR3 amino acids: CASSFLTGTPGPGELFF. CDR3 in DNA: TGTGCCAGCAGCTTCCTGACCGGGACCCCGGGGCCCGGGGAGCTGTTTTTT.

The sample holds a few counts of this clone. The chain links TRBV6-2 or TRBV6-3 to TRBJ2-7; the D gene is possibly TRBD1 (5 bases). From germline, CDR1 is MNHEY and CDR2 SVGEGT. The CDR3 totals 18 residues. V lost 6 bases and J lost 0, with 24 bases in between. The CDR3 DNA is TGTGCCAGCAGCTTCACCATCCCAACCGACAGAAGCTCCTACGAGCAGTACTTC. This gives the protein CASSFTIPTDRSSYEQYF.

This rearrangement joins TRBV7-3 to TRBJ1-6; D is unresolved. V lost 0 bases and J 2 bases, leaving 5 bases between the germline ends. The CDR3 sequence is 15 residues long. Germline lookup yields CDR1 SGHTA and CDR2 FQGTGA. The chain's CDR3 is CASSLTDPYNSPLHF. CDR3 in DNA: TGTGCCAGCAGCTTAACGGATCCCTATAATTCACCCCTCCACTTT.

The chain combines TRBV10-1 with TRBJ2-5, with D possibly TRBD2 on 7 matching bases. The V end lost 2 bases, the J end lost 0 bases, and 13 bases lay between the germline ends. Germline CDR1 is WNHNN and CDR2 is SYGVQD (reference sequence). This CDR3 has 16 amino acids. This CDR3 is CASSETGGLYQETQYF. In DNA, the CDR3 is TGCGCCAGCAGTGAGACGGGGGGCCTTTACCAAGAGACCCAGTACTTC.

This clone appeared once. The DNA for the CDR3 is TGTGCCAGCAGCCAAGGGATTATCTCCTACGAGCAGTACTTC. As protein: CASSQGIISYEQYF. This chain links TRBV7-2 with TRBJ2-7, with D hard to call. This CDR3 contains 14 residues. Germline V lookup: CDR1 SGHTA, CDR2 FQGNSA. Trimming cost V 5 bases and J 0 bases, with 11 bases left between them.

CDR3 DNA: TGTGCCATCAGTGAGTCGACAGCCACAGATACGCAGTATTTT. Translated, it gives CAISESTATDTQYF. The rearrangement links TRBV10-3 to TRBJ2-3; possibly TRBD1 for D (5 bases). This CDR3 is 14 amino acids long. Germline lookup yields CDR1 ENHRY and CDR2 SYGVKD. V was cut by 0 bases and J by 2 bases, with 6 bases left in between.

This chain uses TRBV19 with TRBJ1-5; tentatively, D is TRBD1 (6 bases). Germline values: CDR1 LNHDA, CDR2 SQIVND (reference sequence). V shed 1 base and J shed 6 bases, with 16 bases lying between them. This CDR3 spans 16 amino acids. Here the CDR3 reads CASSIGPGGPAQPQHF. The CDR3 DNA is TGTGCCAGTAGTATAGGTCCGGGGGGGCCCGCTCAGCCCCAGCATTTT.

This chain connects TRBV3-1 (or the pseudogene TRBV3-2) to TRBJ2-1, with 10 nucleotides matching TRBD2. This CDR3 comprises 16 residues. CDR1 and CDR2 from the germline V gene are LGHDT and YNNKEL (reference sequence). V trimming: 4 bases; J trimming: 4 bases; junction bases outside the gene matches: 7. The CDR3, as DNA: TGTGCCAGCAGCCCGGAACTAGCGGGACCTTACAATGAGCAGTTCTTC. Translation gives CASSPELAGPYNEQFF.

This chain links TRBV18 with TRBJ1-4, with 10 positions matching TRBD1. This CDR3 comprises 15 residues. Germline loops: CDR1 KGHSH, CDR2 LQKENI. J lost 8 bases, V lost 3 bases, and 6 bases had no gene match. In nucleotides, the CDR3 is TGTGCCAGCTCACCTGACAGGGGGCGAGGCGAAAAACTGTTTTTT. Amino acids: CASSPDRGRGEKLFF.

The CDR3 region has the DNA TGTGCCAGTACGATCCTCTCCGGGTTTTCAGAGACCCAGTACTTC. It translates to CASTILSGFSETQYF. The rearrangement links TRBV2 to TRBJ2-5; D is ambiguous. From germline, CDR1 is SNHLY and CDR2 FYNNEI. Trimming removed 9 bases from V and 4 bases from J, with 21 bases in between. The CDR3 consists of 15 residues.

The chain uses TRBV11-2 and TRBJ2-3, with 11 bases aligning to TRBD2. Germline CDR1 and CDR2: SGHAT and FQNNGV. CDR3 length equals 15 residues. Trimming cost V 5 bases and J 4 bases; bases outside gene matches: 5. The CDR3 nucleotides read TGTGCCAGCAGCGCCACTAGCGGGAGCTCAGATACGCAGTATTTT. Protein product: CASSATSGSSDTQYF. Full variable domain (missing parts from reference TRBV11-2 and TRBJ2-3): EAGVAQSPRYKIIEKRQSVAFWCNPISGHATLYWYQQILGQGPKLLIQFQNNGVVDDSQLPKDRFSAERLKGVDSTLKIQPAKLEDSAVYLCASSATSGSSDTQYFGPGTRLTVL.

This chain's CDR3 is CASSDLQETQYF. CDR3 in DNA: TGTGCCAGCAGCGACCTCCAAGAGACCCAGTACTTC. The chain combines TRBV5-6 with TRBJ2-5; no clear D. Germline CDR1 and CDR2: SGHDT and YYEEEE. The ends were cut back, 4 bases at V and 1 base at J, with 5 bases in the middle. The CDR3 runs 12 residues.

The chain employs TRBV28 and TRBJ1-1; D is perhaps TRBD1 (6 bases). Germline loops: CDR1 MDHEN, CDR2 SYDVKM. Trimming stripped 6 bases from V and 7 bases from J, with 18 bases between. The CDR3 loop spans 14 amino acids. This CDR3 is CASSHQGLMGEAFF. DNA of the CDR3: TGTGCCAGCAGCCACCAGGGGCTTATGGGTGAAGCTTTCTTT.

This clone was observed once. The chain couples TRBV28 to TRBJ2-5; TRBD1 matches at 7 bases. Germline loops: CDR1 MDHEN, CDR2 SYDVKM. The CDR3 runs 15 residues. Trimming removed 4 bases from V and 4 bases from J; junction bases left unmatched: 9. The DNA for the CDR3 is TGTGCCAGCAGTTCACTGACAGGGTTGCCAGAGACCCAGTACTTC. This codes for CASSSLTGLPETQYF. The full variable domain, rest sourced from reference TRBV28 and TRBJ2-5, is DVKVTQSSRYLVKRTGEKVFLECVQDMDHENMFWYRQDPGLGLRLIYFSYDVKMKEKGDIPEGYSVSREKKERFSLILESASTNQTSMYLCASSSLTGLPETQYFGPGTRLLVL.

V usage is TRBV19 and J usage is TRBJ2-3; 7 bases match TRBD2. CDR3 size: 14 residues. The junction had 8 bases not matched to a gene; V was cut back by 7 bases and J by 4 bases. Germline V gene lookup returns CDR1 LNHDA and CDR2 SQIVND (reference sequence). The CDR3 reads CASTSRLAPDTQYF. CDR3 DNA sequence: TGTGCCAGTACCTCCCGACTAGCCCCAGATACGCAGTATTTT.

This chain links TRBV28 with TRBJ2-1; D possibly uses TRBD1 or TRBD2 (5 bases each). The CDR3 has 15 residues. Trimming removed 4 bases from V and 4 bases from J, with 14 bases in between. Per germline, CDR1 MDHEN and CDR2 SYDVKM. The CDR3 bases are TGTGCCAGCAGTTCCCCCGGGACGGGATACAATGAGCAGTTCTTC. As protein: CASSSPGTGYNEQFF.

The rearrangement joins TRBV7-2 to TRBJ2-4; weak D call: TRBD2 (6 bases). V lost 1 base and J 8 bases, leaving 6 bases between the germline ends. The length of the CDR3 is 12 residues. CDR1 SGHTA and CDR2 FQGNSA come from the germline V gene. DNA of the CDR3: TGTGCCAGCAGCTTAGGGGGGGACATTCAGTACTTC. Protein sequence: CASSLGGDIQYF. The whole variable domain, filled in from reference TRBV7-2 and TRBJ2-4, reads GAGVSQSPSNKVTEKGKDVELRCDPISGHTALYWYRQSLGQGLEFLIYFQGNSAPDKSGLPSDRFSAERTGGSVSTLTIQRTQQEDSAVYLCASSLGGDIQYFGAGTRLSVL.

This chain links TRBV7-2 with TRBJ2-7; 12 nucleotides agree with TRBD2. This CDR3 contains 15 residues. Looked up from germline, CDR1 is SGHTA and CDR2 is FQGNSA. Unmatched junction bases numbered 8, after V lost 5 bases and J lost 6 bases. CDR3 DNA sequence: TGTGCCAGCAGCAACCTAGCGGGGGGGCTTGGCGAGCAGTACTTC. As protein: CASSNLAGGLGEQYF.

The chain recombines TRBV9 with TRBJ1-2; D gene unclear. This CDR3 contains 13 residues. CDR1 and CDR2 (germline): SGDLS, YYNGEE. V lost 0 bases to trimming and J lost 7 bases, with 10 bases between them. This chain's CDR3 is CASSVEIGRGYTF. The CDR3 nucleotides read TGTGCCAGCAGCGTAGAGATAGGGCGTGGCTACACCTTC.

In its sample, this clone was seen a few times. The chain joins TRBV30 to TRBJ2-4; D may be TRBD1 or TRBD2 (5 bases each). In germline, CDR1 is GTSNPN, CDR2 SVGIG (reference sequence). V was pared by 5 bases and J by 6 bases, with 17 bases between. This CDR3 has 14 residues. CDR3 region: CAWSSSGTRNIQYF. The CDR3 region has the DNA TGTGCCTGGTCCAGTTCAGGGACGCGAAACATTCAGTACTTC.

The chain recombines TRBV7-9 with TRBJ2-3, with D possibly being TRBD1 or TRBD2 (5 bases each). CDR1 and CDR2 (germline): SEHNR, FQNEAQ (reference sequence). V was shortened by 5 bases and J by 4 bases, with 10 bases between the two germline ends. The CDR3 spans 13 residues. The DNA of the CDR3 is TGTGCCAGCAGCCCCTCGGGGCCAGATACGCAGTATTTT. As protein: CASSPSGPDTQYF. Using reference TRBV7-9 and TRBJ2-3 for the parts outside the CDR3, the full variable domain is DTGVSQNPRHKITKRGQNVTFRCDPISEHNRLYWYRQTLGQGPEFLTYFQNEAQLEKSRLLSDRFSAERPKGSFSTLEIQRTEQGDSAMYLCASSPSGPDTQYFGPGTRLTVL.

This clone showed up just a few times. V is TRBV28 and J is TRBJ2-7, with D possibly matching TRBD1 (5 bases). The CDR3 runs 16 residues. Germline V gene data show CDR1 as MDHEN and CDR2 as SYDVKM. V lost 4 bases to trimming and J lost 0 bases, with 16 bases between them. The CDR3 bases are TGTGCCAGCAGTTCGTACCTAGACAGCTTCTCCTACGAGCAGTACTTC. Its protein is CASSSYLDSFSYEQYF.

The V gene is TRBV4-1, the J gene TRBJ2-7; D is perhaps TRBD1 (6 bases). The germline V gene has CDR1 MGHRA and CDR2 YSYEKL. The CDR3 consists of 16 residues. Trimming cost V 0 bases and J 1 base, with 13 bases left between them. The CDR3 DNA reads TGCGCCAGCAGCCAAGATTGGCCAGGGGATTCCTACGAGCAGTACTTC. Its protein is CASSQDWPGDSYEQYF.

The chain recombines TRBV6-2 or TRBV6-3 with TRBJ2-2, with 7 bases that match TRBD1. The CDR3 runs to 15 residues. Per germline, CDR1 MNHEY and CDR2 SVGEGT. V lost 5 bases and J lost 6; bases outside the gene matches: 9. The CDR3 nucleotides are TGTGCCAGCAGTCTCTTTAGACAGGGCTCCGGGGAGCTGTTTTTT. Translating gives CASSLFRQGSGELFF.

This clone showed up just once. V is TRBV4-2 and J is TRBJ2-6, with 12 nucleotides matching TRBD1. The V segment lost 3 bases and the J segment 2 bases; nucleotides outside the gene matches: 5. The CDR3 has 18 amino acids. Germline-derived CDR1 and CDR2 are LGHNA and YNFKEQ. Here the CDR3 DNA reads TGTGCCAGCAGCCACCTGGGACAGGGGGCGCCTGGGGCCAACGTCCTGACTTTC. It specifies CASSHLGQGAPGANVLTF.